This T cell receptor beta chain was found in a study of identical twins. Per the germline V gene, CDR1 is SQVTM and CDR2 is ANQGSEA. Unmatched junction bases numbered 7, after V lost 5 bases and J lost 4 bases. CDR3 size: 15 residues. TCRdb analysed the 5' RACE reads with MiXCR anew, one entry per CDR3 protein. In the table there are about 530,000 distinct CDR3 sequences, approximately 16% of which are singletons. Study-level points and caveats: For cord blood, abundant beta clonotypes had fewer insertions, unlike memory repertoires, which showed none.

This clonotype was picked up a small number of times. Its antigen is undetermined. These records were also assigned to another study, of yellow fever vaccine responses in identical twins.

Sequenced sample: CD4+ T cells sorted from blood. This receptor was taken from a woman aged 18-29 years in good health. V usage is TRBV29-1 and J usage is TRBJ2-3, with 12 bases that match TRBD1. The CDR3 region is CSVWGQGAFADTQYF. The CDR3 region has the DNA TGCAGCGTTTGGGGACAGGGGGCTTTCGCAGATACGCAGTATTTT.